The rows below give T cell receptor beta chains drawn from one sample of a study of cytomegalovirus exposure and HLA in healthy donors. The assay was immunoSEQ multiplex PCR, and TCRdb's table has in-frame clones only and misses some. The sample has more than 150,000 clones, 70% to 90% seen once. Sequenced: PBMCs. Every receptor here comes from a woman aged 18-29 years in good health and CMV-seronegative. Each CDR3 is given with its conserved first and last residue. Fields, in order: D gene, clone size, V gene, J gene, CDR3 protein, CDR3 DNA. The D gene is left open where the match is weak. Some rows have no size entry. The others give once, few or many, or a class for an expanded clone.

D: TRBD1
size: once
V: TRBV5-1
J: TRBJ2-7
CDR3: CASRRDSSSYEQYF
DNA: TGCGCCAGCAGACGGGACAGTAGCTCCTACGAGCAGTACTTC

D: TRBD1
size: -
V: TRBV5-6
J: TRBJ2-7
CDR3: CASSSGQGNYEQYF
DNA: TGTGCCAGCAGTTCGGGACAGGGGAACTACGAGCAGTACTTC

D: -
size: -
V: TRBV28
J: TRBJ2-5
CDR3: CASNIEAGGQETQYF
DNA: TGTGCCAGCAACATCGAAGCAGGGGGGCAAGAGACCCAGTACTTC

D: TRBD2
size: -
V: TRBV5-1
J: TRBJ2-2
CDR3: CASGYSTAGVGTGELFF
DNA: TGCGCCAGCGGTTACTCGACGGCGGGAGTAGGAACCGGGGAGCTGTTTTTT

D: -
size: -
V: TRBV28
J: TRBJ1-2
CDR3: CASSTSPGSRYGYTF
DNA: TGTGCCAGCAGTACATCCCCCGGGAGTCGCTATGGCTACACCTTC

D: -
size: -
V: TRBV28
J: TRBJ1-1
CDR3: CASRTPGGGGTEAFF
DNA: TGTGCCAGCAGGACCCCGGGAGGAGGAGGCACTGAAGCTTTCTTT

D: -
size: -
V: TRBV5-1
J: TRBJ2-2
CDR3: CASSLALLASNGELFF
DNA: TGCGCCAGCAGCTTGGCCCTCCTAGCTTCGAACGGGGAGCTGTTTTTT

D: TRBD1
size: -
V: TRBV2
J: TRBJ1-5
CDR3: CASTLQGSTAAQHF
DNA: TGTGCCAGCACCCTACAGGGGTCAACTGCGGCCCAGCATTTT

D: TRBD1
size: -
V: TRBV28
J: TRBJ1-1
CDR3: CASSPLTTDREKAFF
DNA: TGTGCCAGCAGTCCATTAACTACGGACAGGGAGAAAGCTTTCTTT

D: TRBD1
size: once
V: TRBV23-1
J: TRBJ2-7
CDR3: CASSQSQTGGSYEQYF
DNA: TGCGCCAGCAGTCAATCCCAGACAGGGGGGTCCTACGAGCAGTACTTC

D: -
size: -
V: TRBV6-5
J: TRBJ2-7
CDR3: CASRPTGTYEQYF
DNA: TGTGCCAGCAGGCCTACAGGAACCTACGAGCAGTACTTC

D: -
size: -
V: TRBV7-8
J: TRBJ1-5
CDR3: CASSLKSGRPQHF
DNA: TGTGCCAGCAGCTTAAAATCAGGGCGGCCCCAGCATTTT

D: -
size: once
V: TRBV10-3
J: TRBJ2-2
CDR3: CAISRTANTGELFF
DNA: TGTGCCATCAGTAGGACAGCCAACACCGGGGAGCTGTTTTTT

D: TRBD2
size: few
V: TRBV6-4
J: TRBJ2-1
CDR3: CASSEASGGNNEQFF
DNA: TGTGCCAGCAGTGAGGCTAGCGGGGGAAACAATGAGCAGTTCTTC

D: TRBD2
size: -
V: TRBV9
J: TRBJ2-7
CDR3: CASSVGAGVGEQYF
DNA: TGTGCCAGCAGCGTAGGCGCGGGAGTGGGGGAGCAGTACTTC

D: TRBD2
size: -
V: TRBV28
J: TRBJ2-7
CDR3: CASTPGASGTREQYF
DNA: TGTGCCAGCACCCCGGGGGCTAGCGGGACCCGCGAGCAGTACTTC

D: TRBD1
size: few
V: TRBV20-1
J: TRBJ2-7
CDR3: CSASRDRAFLF
DNA: TGCAGTGCGAGCCGGGACAGGGCCTTTTTGTTC

D: -
size: -
V: TRBV11-2
J: TRBJ2-7
CDR3: CASSPIRGPPGQYF
DNA: TGTGCCAGCAGCCCTATCAGGGGCCCCCCGGGGCAGTACTTC

D: -
size: -
V: TRBV5-3
J: TRBJ1-3
CDR3: CARSSYSGNTIYF
DNA: TGTGCCAGAAGCTCCTACTCTGGAAACACCATATATTTT

D: TRBD1
size: -
V: TRBV5-4
J: TRBJ1-3
CDR3: CASSLQGANTIYF
DNA: TGTGCCAGCAGCCTACAGGGGGCCAACACCATATATTTT

D: TRBD2
size: -
V: TRBV15
J: TRBJ2-7
CDR3: CATSGGLAGVGYEQYF
DNA: TGTGCCACCAGCGGGGGACTAGCGGGAGTAGGCTACGAGCAGTACTTC

D: TRBD1
size: -
V: TRBV19
J: TRBJ1-2
CDR3: CASSTAPPQGRTGYTF
DNA: TGTGCCAGTAGTACCGCCCCCCCACAGGGGAGAACCGGCTACACCTTC

D: -
size: -
V: TRBV29-1
J: TRBJ2-5
CDR3: CSVGERETQYF
DNA: TGCAGCGTTGGGGAGAGAGAGACCCAGTACTTC

D: -
size: -
V: TRBV15
J: TRBJ1-1
CDR3: CATSRDGGPTEAFF
DNA: TGTGCCACCAGCAGAGACGGGGGTCCCACTGAAGCTTTCTTT

D: -
size: -
V: TRBV7-8
J: TRBJ2-7
CDR3: CASSPQGPLYEQYF
DNA: TGTGCCAGCAGCCCGCAGGGGCCCCTCTACGAGCAGTACTTC

D: TRBD1
size: -
V: TRBV28
J: TRBJ1-2
CDR3: CASKGAGGIRVGYTF
DNA: TGTGCCAGCAAAGGGGCAGGGGGCATCAGGGTCGGCTACACCTTC

D: TRBD1
size: -
V: TRBV4-2
J: TRBJ2-7
CDR3: CASSHSRQGDDEQYF
DNA: TGTGCCAGCAGCCACTCCCGACAGGGGGACGACGAGCAGTACTTC

D: TRBD2
size: -
V: TRBV12-5
J: TRBJ2-1
CDR3: CASGSPRREGLVDEQFF
DNA: TGTGCTAGTGGTTCCCCGCGGAGGGAGGGCCTAGTTGATGAGCAGTTCTTC

D: -
size: -
V: TRBV30
J: TRBJ1-2
CDR3: CAWGGSRGSGYTF
DNA: TGTGCCTGGGGGGGCTCCAGGGGTAGTGGCTACACCTTC

D: TRBD2
size: -
V: TRBV19
J: TRBJ2-2
CDR3: CASSIDSSGGNTGELFF
DNA: TGTGCCAGTAGTATAGATTCTAGCGGGGGGAACACCGGGGAGCTGTTTTTT

D: TRBD2
size: -
V: TRBV9
J: TRBJ2-5
CDR3: CASSVGTSGIFTQETQYF
DNA: TGTGCCAGCAGCGTGGGGACTAGCGGGATTTTTACGCAAGAGACCCAGTACTTC

D: TRBD1
size: -
V: TRBV30
J: TRBJ2-5
CDR3: CAWGQGAAETQYF
DNA: TGTGCCTGGGGACAGGGCGCGGCGGAGACCCAGTACTTC

D: -
size: -
V: TRBV7-9
J: TRBJ1-2
CDR3: CASSLVVENYGYTF
DNA: TGTGCCAGCAGCTTAGTGGTCGAGAACTATGGCTACACCTTC

D: TRBD1
size: -
V: TRBV5-1
J: TRBJ2-7
CDR3: CASRGTVTSYEQYF
DNA: TGCGCCAGCAGGGGGACAGTGACCTCCTACGAGCAGTACTTC

D: TRBD2
size: -
V: TRBV28
J: TRBJ2-7
CDR3: CASSTPSGGALLYEQYF
DNA: TGTGCCAGCAGTACCCCTAGCGGGGGGGCCCTCCTCTACGAGCAGTACTTC

D: -
size: -
V: TRBV7-6
J: TRBJ1-2
CDR3: CASSLGHYGYTF
DNA: TGTGCCAGCAGCTTAGGGCACTATGGCTACACCTTC

D: -
size: few
V: TRBV7-9
J: TRBJ2-7
CDR3: CASSSGTGSREQYF
DNA: TGTGCCAGCAGCTCCGGGACTGGGTCCCGCGAGCAGTACTTC

D: -
size: -
V: TRBV7-2
J: TRBJ1-5
CDR3: CASSVRGNQPQHF
DNA: TGTGCCAGCAGCGTTCGGGGCAATCAGCCCCAGCATTTT

D: TRBD1
size: -
V: TRBV5-5
J: TRBJ1-2
CDR3: CASSLMGQGAYGYTF
DNA: TGTGCCAGCAGCTTGATGGGACAGGGGGCGTATGGCTACACCTTC

D: TRBD1
size: -
V: TRBV19
J: TRBJ2-7
CDR3: CASSSLDREILYEQYF
DNA: TGTGCCAGTAGTTCCTTAGACAGGGAGATTCTATACGAGCAGTACTTC

D: TRBD2
size: -
V: TRBV7-2
J: TRBJ2-7
CDR3: CASSLTSGALYEQYF
DNA: TGTGCCAGCAGCCTGACTAGCGGGGCCTTATACGAGCAGTACTTC

D: -
size: once
V: TRBV29-1
J: TRBJ1-1
CDR3: CSGSNGNTEAFF
DNA: TGCAGCGGATCGAACGGTAACACTGAAGCTTTCTTT

D: TRBD2
size: -
V: TRBV7-2
J: TRBJ2-6
CDR3: CASTGRTGANVLTF
DNA: TGTGCCAGCACCGGGAGGACTGGGGCCAACGTCCTGACTTTC